This TCR beta chain originates from a study of blood T cell repertoires in COVID-19. V lost 3 bases to trimming and J lost 12 bases; unmatched junction nucleotides: 6. CDR3 size: 12 residues. The germline gives CDR1 SGHNT, CDR2 YYREEE (reference sequence). Sequenced by immunoSEQ multiplex PCR; TCRdb stores in-frame clones only, minus some. The profile shows some 460,000 clones, about nine tenths of them singletons. The rearrangement uses TRBV5-4 and TRBJ1-2; 9 nucleotides match TRBD1. Sequences were obtained from PBMCs or T cells enriched from blood (not recorded which). This TCR was sampled from a woman between 18 and 29 years old who had recovered from COVID-19. CDR3 DNA: TGTGCCAGCAGCTGGGACAGGGAAACGAACACCTTC. Translation gives CASSWDRETNTF.